This TCR beta chain was obtained from a study of control samples from healthy donors and cancer patients (dated by TCRdb to the early 2020s). From its cysteine to its phenylalanine, the CDR3 spans 12 amino acids. The kept DNA is CDR3 alone, 36 bases in frame from the first base. Taken from the germline V gene (reference sequence), the CDR1 and CDR2 loops are MNHNY and SVGAGI. Trimming takes 0 bases from V and 8 bases from J, and the germline ends sit 7 bases apart. To note about this clone: Its antigen target is currently unknown. Nothing much larger sits one base from this clone, and base qualities are not available.

The library was generated by the immunoSEQ multiplex PCR assay. TCRdb re-hosts the immuneACCESS table, in-frame sequences only. Its copies lack some clones; in the studies checked, an unresolved V gene accounts for under half of them, and the cause for the rest is not known. Counted in this sample were about 170,000 clones; about 90% of them appeared once. The ten largest make up around 12% of the sample. Material: blood. The TCR comes from a young man in good health. The chain was built from TRBV6-6 and TRBJ1-2, and possibly TRBD1, on 5 matching bases. The CDR3 region: CASSYSPGGYTF. The DNA is TGTGCCAGCAGTTACTCCCCAGGGGGCTACACCTTC.